This TCR beta chain was sequenced in a study of T-cell reconstitution after alpha-beta-depleted transplantation in children. Unique molecular identifiers were incorporated into the prepared TCRbeta library. One entry per CDR3 protein results from TCRdb running MiXCR on the PCR reads. The repertoire holds about 610,000 distinct CDR3 sequences, with about 11% as singletons. In its sample, this clonotype was seen a few times. The CDR3 runs to 12 residues. V shed 4 bases and J shed 6 bases, with 9 bases lying between them. Looked up from germline, CDR1 is SQVTM and CDR2 is ANQGSEA. The sample consisted of PBMCs from the stem cell graft donor, taken from the stem cell graft. The chain employs TRBV29-1 and TRBJ2-2; either TRBD1 or TRBD2 may fit D (5 bases each). This TCR was sampled from a human donor who donated a stem cell graft to a child with acute myeloid leukemia. The CDR3 DNA reads as TGCAGCGTTGCTGGGGGATCCGGGGAGCTGTTTTTT. This translates into CSVAGGSGELFF.